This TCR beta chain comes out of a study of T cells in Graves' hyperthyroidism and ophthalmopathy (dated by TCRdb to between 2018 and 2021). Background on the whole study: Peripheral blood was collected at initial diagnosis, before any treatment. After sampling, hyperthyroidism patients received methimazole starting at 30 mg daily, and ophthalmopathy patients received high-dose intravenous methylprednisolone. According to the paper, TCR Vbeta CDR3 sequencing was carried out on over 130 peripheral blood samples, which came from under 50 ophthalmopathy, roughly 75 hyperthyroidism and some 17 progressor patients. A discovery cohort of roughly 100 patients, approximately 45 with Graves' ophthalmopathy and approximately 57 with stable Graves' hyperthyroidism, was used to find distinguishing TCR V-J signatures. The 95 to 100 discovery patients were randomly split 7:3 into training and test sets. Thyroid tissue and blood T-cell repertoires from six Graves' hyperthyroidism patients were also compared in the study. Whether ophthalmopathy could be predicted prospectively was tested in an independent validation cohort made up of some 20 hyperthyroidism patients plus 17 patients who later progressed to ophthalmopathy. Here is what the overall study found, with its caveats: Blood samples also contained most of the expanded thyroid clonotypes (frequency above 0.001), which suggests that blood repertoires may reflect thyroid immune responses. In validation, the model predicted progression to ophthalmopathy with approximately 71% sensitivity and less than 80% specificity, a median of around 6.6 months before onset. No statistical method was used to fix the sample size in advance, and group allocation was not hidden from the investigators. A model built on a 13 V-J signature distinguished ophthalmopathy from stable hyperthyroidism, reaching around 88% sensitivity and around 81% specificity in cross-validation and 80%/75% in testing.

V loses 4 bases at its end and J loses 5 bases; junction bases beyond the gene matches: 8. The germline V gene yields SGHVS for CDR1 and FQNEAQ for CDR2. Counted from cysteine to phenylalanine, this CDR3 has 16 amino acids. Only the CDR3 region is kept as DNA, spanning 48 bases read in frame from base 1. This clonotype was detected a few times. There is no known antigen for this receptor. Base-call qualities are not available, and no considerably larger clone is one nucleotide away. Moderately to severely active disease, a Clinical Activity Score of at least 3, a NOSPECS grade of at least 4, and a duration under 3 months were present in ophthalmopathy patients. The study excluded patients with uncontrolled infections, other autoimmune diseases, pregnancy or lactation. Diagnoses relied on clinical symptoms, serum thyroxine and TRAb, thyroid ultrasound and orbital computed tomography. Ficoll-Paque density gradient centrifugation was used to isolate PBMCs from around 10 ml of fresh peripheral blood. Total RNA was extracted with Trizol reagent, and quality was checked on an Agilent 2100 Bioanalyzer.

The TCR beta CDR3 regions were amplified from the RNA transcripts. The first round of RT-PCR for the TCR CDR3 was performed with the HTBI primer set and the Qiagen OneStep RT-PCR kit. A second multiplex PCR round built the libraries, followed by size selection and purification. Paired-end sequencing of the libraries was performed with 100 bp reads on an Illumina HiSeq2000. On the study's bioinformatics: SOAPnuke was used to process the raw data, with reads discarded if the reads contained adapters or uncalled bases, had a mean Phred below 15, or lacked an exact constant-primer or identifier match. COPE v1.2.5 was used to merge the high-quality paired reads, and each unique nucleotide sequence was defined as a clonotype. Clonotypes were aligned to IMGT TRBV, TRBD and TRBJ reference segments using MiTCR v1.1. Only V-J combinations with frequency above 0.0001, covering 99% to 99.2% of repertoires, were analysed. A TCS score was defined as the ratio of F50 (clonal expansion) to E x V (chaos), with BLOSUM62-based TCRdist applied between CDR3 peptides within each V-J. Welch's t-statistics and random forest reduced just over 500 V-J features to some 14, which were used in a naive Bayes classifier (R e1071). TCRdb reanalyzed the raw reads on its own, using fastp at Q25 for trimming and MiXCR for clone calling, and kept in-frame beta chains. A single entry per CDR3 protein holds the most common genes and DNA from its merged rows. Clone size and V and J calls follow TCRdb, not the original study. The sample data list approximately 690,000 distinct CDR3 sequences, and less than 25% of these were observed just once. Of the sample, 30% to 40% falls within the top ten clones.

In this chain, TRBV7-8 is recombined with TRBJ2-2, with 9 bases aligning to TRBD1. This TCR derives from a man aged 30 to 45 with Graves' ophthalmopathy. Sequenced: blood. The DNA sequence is TGTGCCAGCAGCTCGAGAACAGGGGGCAGTACCGGGGAGCTGTTTTTT. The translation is CASSSRTGGSTGELFF.